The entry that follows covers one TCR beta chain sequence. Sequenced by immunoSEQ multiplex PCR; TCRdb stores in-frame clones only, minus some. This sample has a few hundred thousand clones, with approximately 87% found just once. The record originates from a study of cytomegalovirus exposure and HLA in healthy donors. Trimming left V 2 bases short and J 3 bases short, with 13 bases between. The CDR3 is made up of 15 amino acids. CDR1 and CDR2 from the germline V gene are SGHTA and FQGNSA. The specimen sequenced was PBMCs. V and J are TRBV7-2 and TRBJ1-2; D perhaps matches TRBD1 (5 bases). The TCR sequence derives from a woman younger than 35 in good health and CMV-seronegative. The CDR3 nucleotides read TGTGCCAGCAGCTTAAGTTCAGGGAAGGACTATGGCTACACCTTC. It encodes CASSLSSGKDYGYTF.